Listed here is a single TCR beta chain. This record belongs to a study of control samples from healthy donors and cancer patients. Profiling relied on immunoSEQ multiplex PCR, and the TCRdb table lists in-frame clones only, not all of them. This table holds over 150,000 clones, roughly 94% found once. Germline V gene data show CDR1 as MNHEY and CDR2 as SVGEGT. The CDR3 totals 14 residues. The junction had 4 bases not matched to a gene; V was cut back by 2 bases and J by 5 bases. The chain couples TRBV6-2 or TRBV6-3 to TRBJ1-1, with 8 positions matching TRBD1. The source is a man between 60 and 70 years old with colorectal cancer. Material for sequencing was PBMCs. Here the CDR3 DNA reads TGTGCCAGCAGTTACGGCAGGGGGCGAACTGAAGCTTTCTTT. This gives the protein CASSYGRGRTEAFF.